The present T cell receptor beta chain was sequenced within a study of blood T cell repertoires in COVID-19. Trimming removed 3 bases from V and 4 bases from J; junction bases left unmatched: 3. The CDR3 covers 13 residues. CDR1 and CDR2 from the germline V gene are SGDLS and YYNGEE. The protocol was immunoSEQ multiplex PCR, while the TCRdb copy is restricted to in-frame clones and leaves out a portion. This sample yields some 300,000 clones, of which 88% are seen a single time; over 2% belongs to the top ten. The specimen was PBMCs or T cells enriched from blood (not recorded which). This chain uses TRBV9 with TRBJ2-7; 8 bases align to TRBD1. The clonotype originates from a woman in her fifties or sixties in a cohort exposed to, infected with or recovered from COVID-19 (not recorded which). The chain's CDR3 is CASSGRQGYEQYF. In nucleotides, the CDR3 is TGTGCCAGCAGCGGGAGACAGGGGTACGAGCAGTACTTC.